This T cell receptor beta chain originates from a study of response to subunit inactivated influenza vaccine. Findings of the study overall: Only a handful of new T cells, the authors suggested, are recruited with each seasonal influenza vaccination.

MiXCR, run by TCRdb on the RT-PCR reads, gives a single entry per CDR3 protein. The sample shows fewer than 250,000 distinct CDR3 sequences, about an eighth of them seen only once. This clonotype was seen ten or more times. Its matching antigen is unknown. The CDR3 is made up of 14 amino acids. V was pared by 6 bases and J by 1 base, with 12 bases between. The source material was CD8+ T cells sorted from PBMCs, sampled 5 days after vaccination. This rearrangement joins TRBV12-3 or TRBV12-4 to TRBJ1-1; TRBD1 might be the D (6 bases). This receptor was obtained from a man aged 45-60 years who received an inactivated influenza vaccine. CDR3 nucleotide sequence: TGTGCCAGCAGGGTAACAGGGTGGAACACTGAAGCTTTCTTT. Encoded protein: CASRVTGWNTEAFF.